The sequence of this T cell receptor (beta chain) was determined in a study of T cell responses to AZD1222 COVID-19 vaccine. Study in general: Pooled samples include second doses given at about 4 or 12 weeks. Study-level results: Donors were chiefly white British, with a greater number of females, and clonal diversity was perhaps underestimated. Spike-wide vaccine-associated CD4 TCRs dominated at 160-218 and 743-854.

About this clone itself: Its antigen remains unidentified.

Data came from immunoSEQ multiplex PCR; TCRdb stores just in-frame clones and leaves some out. Here the sample spans approximately 180,000 clones, around nine tenths being singletons. CDR3 length: 15 amino acids. Trimming took off 0 bases at V and 2 bases at J, with 10 bases between the two ends. Germline V lookup: CDR1 MNHEY, CDR2 SVGAGI. The chain joins TRBV6-5 to TRBJ1-2, with D unresolved. This clonotype was sampled from an adult in good health. Sequenced here: peripheral blood, sampled on day 0 of AZD1222 vaccination. In DNA form, the CDR3 reads TGTGCCAGCAGTTACTCGTACCAGCAAAACTATGGCTACACCTTC. This translates into CASSYSYQQNYGYTF.